The source of this T cell receptor beta chain is a study of long-term antiretroviral therapy in people with HIV. Notes on this clone: What it binds is not known.

Participants who had HIV were, without exception, treated in the United States. The assay, immunoSEQ v3.0, was run at survey level. Target depth was about 35,000-50,000 T-cell genomes per sample. TCRdb's copy holds only in-frame clones and misses some; the assay was immunoSEQ multiplex PCR. There are 20,000 to 25,000 clones in the sample; about 89% occur only once, and roughly 3.3% lies in the top ten. Regarding the study as a whole: Clones with expansion before ART led the repertoire at all time points.

Sequenced material: unsorted PBMCs, taken approximately 2.5 years after starting antiretroviral therapy. This TCR was recovered from a woman aged 45-60 years with HIV.

The DNA of the CDR3 is TGTGCCAGCTCCCCGCCTCACCAGGGCAATCAGCCCCAGCATTTT. Its protein is CASSPPHQGNQPQHF. The chain has TRBV18 and TRBJ1-5, with D unresolved. This CDR3 spans 15 amino acids. V gave up 6 bases and J gave up 2 bases, with 14 bases separating them. Germline V CDR1 and CDR2: KGHSH, LQKENI.